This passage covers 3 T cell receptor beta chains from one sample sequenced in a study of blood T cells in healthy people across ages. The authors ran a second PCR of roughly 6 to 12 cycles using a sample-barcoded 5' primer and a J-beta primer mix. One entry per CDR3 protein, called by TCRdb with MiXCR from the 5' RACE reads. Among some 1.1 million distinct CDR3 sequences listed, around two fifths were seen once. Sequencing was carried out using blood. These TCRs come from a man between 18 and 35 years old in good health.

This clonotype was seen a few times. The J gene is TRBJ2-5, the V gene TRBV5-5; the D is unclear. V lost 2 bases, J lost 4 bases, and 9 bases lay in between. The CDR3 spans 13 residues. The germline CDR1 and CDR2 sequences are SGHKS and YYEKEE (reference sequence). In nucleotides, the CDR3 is TGTGCCAGCAGCTTCTTCACGGGAGAGACCCAGTACTTC. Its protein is CASSFFTGETQYF.

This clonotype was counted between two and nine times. The CDR3 loop reads CASSSTTYNEQFF. The CDR3 DNA sequence: TGTGCCAGCAGCTCGACAACCTACAATGAGCAGTTCTTC. The chain combines TRBV13 with TRBJ2-1; no firm D call. The germline V and J ends were trimmed by 4 bases and 2 bases, with 6 bases remaining between them. This CDR3 contains 13 residues. Looked up from germline, CDR1 is PRHDT and CDR2 is FYEKMQ (reference sequence).

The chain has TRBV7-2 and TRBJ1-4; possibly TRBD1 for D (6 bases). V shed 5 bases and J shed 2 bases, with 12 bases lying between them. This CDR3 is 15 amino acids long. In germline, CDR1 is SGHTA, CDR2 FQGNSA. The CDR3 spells CASSATGLTNEKLFF. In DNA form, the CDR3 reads TGTGCCAGCAGCGCTACAGGGTTGACTAATGAAAAACTGTTTTTT.